What follows are 27 T cell receptor beta chains derived from one specimen sequenced in a study of response to subunit inactivated influenza vaccine. TCRdb redid the calling of the RT-PCR reads with MiXCR, one entry per CDR3 protein. The sample consists of roughly 160,000 distinct CDR3 sequences, about 10% of them appearing once. The material sequenced was CD8+ T cells sorted from PBMCs, taken around 25 months after vaccination. Receptors originate from a man aged 50 to 75 who received an inactivated influenza vaccine.

The chain combines TRBV28 with TRBJ1-4, with D unclear. V lost 4 bases and J 0 bases, leaving 21 bases between the germline ends. The length of the CDR3 is 19 residues. Germline V gene data show CDR1 as MDHEN and CDR2 as SYDVKM. The chain's CDR3 is CASSSPFRKQIATNEKLFF. CDR3 sequence (DNA): TGTGCCAGCAGTTCCCCCTTCCGCAAGCAAATTGCAACTAATGAAAAACTGTTTTTT.

The rearrangement uses TRBV11-2 and TRBJ2-7; D possibly corresponds to TRBD2 (5 bases). Trimming shortened V by 0 bases and J by 7 bases, and 10 bases separated the two germline ends. CDR3 length: 13 residues. Germline V gene sequence: CDR1 SGHAT, CDR2 FQNNGV. CDR3 nucleotides: TGTGCCAGCAGCTTAGACCCCACTAGAGAGCAGTACTTC. Translation gives CASSLDPTREQYF.

V gene TRBV28 combines with J gene TRBJ1-2; no reliable D call. The CDR3 loop spans 13 amino acids. V lost 3 bases to trimming and J lost 3 bases, with 8 bases between them. Germline V gene data show CDR1 as MDHEN and CDR2 as SYDVKM. The CDR3 spells CASSFPGDYGYTF. In nucleotides, the CDR3 is TGTGCCAGCAGTTTCCCCGGGGACTATGGCTACACCTTC.

This clonotype turned up a few times. The chain recombines TRBV7-9 with TRBJ1-2; D might be TRBD1 (5 bases). The CDR3 runs 14 residues. Germline loops: CDR1 SEHNR, CDR2 FQNEAQ (reference sequence). V was shortened by 5 bases and J by 1 base, with 11 bases between the two germline ends. The CDR3: CASSTGRINYGYTF. The CDR3 DNA reads as TGTGCCAGCAGCACGGGACGGATTAACTATGGCTACACCTTC.

V gene TRBV10-3 combines with J gene TRBJ2-3; 11 bases are shared with TRBD2. Germline assignment: CDR1 ENHRY and CDR2 SYGVKD. V lost 5 bases and J lost 0; bases outside the gene matches: 7. This CDR3 has 17 residues. CDR3 sequence: CAISRTIAGGSTDTQYF. Written as DNA, the CDR3 is TGTGCCATCAGTCGGACTATAGCGGGAGGGAGCACAGATACGCAGTATTTT.

This clonotype was seen a handful of times. This chain links TRBV3-1 with TRBJ1-4; D is undetermined. V was clipped by 5 bases and J by 5 bases, with 12 bases between them. Germline V lookup: CDR1 LGHDT, CDR2 YNNKEL (reference sequence). The CDR3 consists of 14 residues. The CDR3 DNA follows: TGTGCCAGCAGCAAGACCGCGGGGAATGAAAAACTGTTTTTT. It codes for CASSKTAGNEKLFF.

V is TRBV3-1 and J is TRBJ2-5; D uncertain. This CDR3 region has 12 residues. Looked up from germline, CDR1 is LGHDT and CDR2 is YNNKEL (reference sequence). The germline V and J ends were trimmed by 0 bases and 14 bases, with 13 bases remaining between them. CDR3 coding DNA: TGTGCCAGCAGCCAAGATTGGCACACCTTTTACTTC. As protein: CASSQDWHTFYF.

The V gene is TRBV4-3, the J gene TRBJ1-4, with 7 positions matching TRBD1. J lost 7 bases, V lost 2 bases, and 7 bases had no gene match. CDR1 is LGHNA, CDR2 YSLEER, per germline. The CDR3 totals 15 residues. CDR3 residues: CASSQTTGKVEKLFF. The DNA of the CDR3 is TGCGCCAGCAGCCAAACGACAGGGAAGGTTGAAAAACTGTTTTTT.

This clonotype was seen a few times. V is TRBV20-1 and J is TRBJ1-3; 9 nucleotides line up with TRBD1. Germline trimming cut 4 bases from V and 0 bases from J; bases unmatched to any gene: 10. The CDR3 is 17 residues long. Germline V gene data show CDR1 as DFQATT and CDR2 as SNEGSKA (reference sequence). The DNA for the CDR3 is TGCAGTGCTACGAGGGGACAGGGTGGGAACTCTGGAAACACCATATATTTT. Translation gives CSATRGQGGNSGNTIYF.

Written as DNA, the CDR3 is TGTGCCAGCAGAATCATAGCGGGGGGCCTCCAAGAGACCCAGTACTTC. Protein: CASRIIAGGLQETQYF. This sequence joins TRBV6-1 and TRBJ2-5, with 10 bases aligning to TRBD2. This CDR3 region has 16 residues. The J segment lost 1 base and the V segment lost 6 bases, leaving 8 bases of the junction unmatched. Looked up from germline, CDR1 is MNHNS and CDR2 is SASEGT.

This chain uses TRBV7-2 with TRBJ2-7; 12 bases agree with TRBD2. V dropped 1 base and J dropped 5; count of bases not matched to a gene: 9. The CDR3 has 17 amino acids. CDR1 is SGHTA, CDR2 FQGNSA, per germline. In nucleotides, the CDR3 is TGTGCCAGCAGCTTAGTCTCGCTAGCGGGGGGGCATAACGAGCAGTACTTC. Its translation: CASSLVSLAGGHNEQYF.

The V gene is TRBV29-1, the J gene TRBJ2-1; 12 bases align to TRBD2. V was pared by 4 bases and J by 6 bases, with 7 bases of the junction left unmatched. The CDR3 is 15 amino acids. Germline CDR1 reads SQVTM; CDR2 reads ANQGSEA. CDR3 protein: CSVATTSGGINEQFF. For the CDR3, the DNA is TGCAGCGTTGCTACAACTAGCGGGGGGATCAATGAGCAGTTCTTC.

This chain joins TRBV11-2 and TRBJ2-1; 9 bases are a match to TRBD2. Trimming removed 5 bases from V and 5 bases from J; junction bases left unmatched: 13. Germline V gene sequence: CDR1 SGHAT, CDR2 FQNNGV. The CDR3 has 17 amino acids. The DNA for the CDR3 is TGTGCCAGCAGCCCGGATCCGGGGGTAGCGGGGGACAATGAGCAGTTCTTC. Translating gives CASSPDPGVAGDNEQFF.

This clonotype was counted between two and nine times. The CDR3 DNA reads as TGTGCCAGCAGCGTAGGGAGCGCGGGAGCCAGCACAGATACGCAGTATTTT. Its translation is CASSVGSAGASTDTQYF. V and J are TRBV9 and TRBJ2-3; 7 bases line up with TRBD2. The CDR3 has 17 residues. Germline CDR1 reads SGDLS; CDR2 reads YYNGEE. The V segment lost 0 bases and the J segment 0 bases; nucleotides outside the gene matches: 7.

This clonotype was detected many times. This chain uses TRBV12-3 or TRBV12-4 with TRBJ1-1, with D unclear. Trimming shortened V by 3 bases and J by 2 bases, and 7 bases separated the two germline ends. This CDR3 comprises 13 residues. Here the CDR3 DNA reads TGTGCCAGCAGTTTGGTACTCAACACTGAAGCTTTCTTT. Amino acid sequence: CASSLVLNTEAFF.

The rearrangement joins TRBV7-9 to TRBJ2-3; 7 bases align to TRBD1. The J segment lost 3 bases and the V segment lost 6 bases, leaving 6 bases of the junction unmatched. This CDR3 spans 14 amino acids. Germline V gene lookup returns CDR1 SEHNR and CDR2 FQNEAQ (reference sequence). CDR3 region: CASSESQGTDTQYF. The CDR3 DNA is TGTGCCAGCAGTGAATCACAGGGGACAGATACGCAGTATTTT.

This clonotype was counted ten times or more. This sequence joins TRBV3-1 and TRBJ2-4; D unclear. CDR3 length equals 14 residues. Per germline, CDR1 LGHDT and CDR2 YNNKEL (reference sequence). V was trimmed by 1 base and J by 8 bases, leaving 12 bases between them. In DNA form, the CDR3 reads TGTGCCAGCAGCCAAGTTGGGCCCAATGACATTCAGTACTTC. Protein sequence: CASSQVGPNDIQYF.

This clonotype has more than one count but fewer than ten. The chain recombines TRBV5-6 with TRBJ1-2; 7 bases are a match to TRBD1. Germline V gene lookup returns CDR1 SGHDT and CDR2 YYEEEE. This CDR3 spans 15 amino acids. V trimming: 5 bases; J trimming: 3 bases; junction bases outside the gene matches: 10. For the CDR3, the DNA is TGTGCCAGCAGTTTACAGGGGACCAGATACTATGGCTACACCTTC. It yields the protein CASSLQGTRYYGYTF.

This clonotype was seen a handful of times. V usage is TRBV11-2 and J usage is TRBJ2-1, with D tentatively TRBD2 (6 bases). The V gene lost 3 bases and the J gene lost 10 bases, with 13 bases spanning the gap. CDR1 SGHAT and CDR2 FQNNGV come from the germline V gene. This CDR3 has 13 amino acids. CDR3 sequence reads: CASSFNFRGEQFF. The CDR3 region has the DNA TGTGCCAGCAGCTTTAATTTCCGGGGGGAGCAGTTCTTC.

This clonotype was counted ten times or more. The chain recombines TRBV20-1 with TRBJ2-1; 9 bases line up with TRBD2. Trimming took 1 base from V and 5 from J; bases not matched to a gene: 3. Looked up from germline, CDR1 is DFQATT and CDR2 is SNEGSKA (reference sequence). The CDR3 extends over 14 amino acids. CDR3 coding DNA: TGCAGTGCTAGAGGTCTAGCGGGGAACAATGAGCAGTTCTTC. Translation: CSARGLAGNNEQFF.

Only a few counts were recorded for this clonotype. The chain uses TRBV20-1 and TRBJ2-1; 9 positions agree with TRBD2. The CDR3 length is 14 residues. Germline CDR1 DFQATT, CDR2 SNEGSKA (reference sequence). Germline trimming cut 5 bases from V and 7 bases from J; bases unmatched to any gene: 9. Here the CDR3 DNA reads TGCAGTGCTCAAACTAGCGGGCCCCTTAATGAGCAGTTCTTC. Translating it yields CSAQTSGPLNEQFF.

The V and J genes are TRBV7-3 and TRBJ2-1; TRBD1 or TRBD2 may be the D gene (5 bases each). The germline V gene encodes CDR1 SGHTA and CDR2 FQGTGA. V was cut by 5 bases and J by 0 bases, with 14 bases left in between. CDR3 length: 16 residues. Here the CDR3 DNA reads TGTGCCAGCAGCCAACGGGGACCGAGCTCCTACAATGAGCAGTTCTTC. It codes for CASSQRGPSSYNEQFF. Based on the CDR3 plus reference TRBV7-3 and TRBJ2-1, the full variable domain is GAGVSQTPSNKVTEKGKYVELRCDPISGHTALYWYRQSLGQGPEFLIYFQGTGAADDSGLPNDRFFAVRPEGSVSTLKIQRTERGDSAVYLCASSQRGPSSYNEQFFGPGTRLTVL.

There are a few counts of this clonotype. The rearrangement uses TRBV12-3 or TRBV12-4 and TRBJ2-7, with a weak D call TRBD2 (5 bases). This CDR3 comprises 11 residues. V was pared by 0 bases and J by 9 bases, with 6 bases between. CDR3: CASSLARVQYF. The DNA of the CDR3 is TGTGCCAGCAGTTTAGCGAGGGTGCAGTACTTC.

Only a few counts were recorded for this clonotype. The chain recombines TRBV6-1 with TRBJ1-5; the D is unclear. The V end was cut by 0 bases, the J end by 7 bases, with 10 bases between. Germline CDR1 is MNHNS and CDR2 is SASEGT. The CDR3 sequence is 14 residues long. The CDR3 loop is CASSEALEGQPQHF. In DNA form, the CDR3 reads TGTGCCAGCAGTGAAGCGCTGGAAGGACAGCCCCAGCATTTT.

This clonotype was seen more than once but under ten times. The rearrangement joins TRBV2 to TRBJ1-4; weak D call: TRBD1 (5 bases). This CDR3 has 19 residues. V was clipped by 6 bases and J by 0 bases, with 23 bases between them. Per the germline V gene, CDR1 is SNHLY and CDR2 is FYNNEI. The CDR3 region is CASSVRRQRAGTTNEKLFF. The CDR3 DNA is TGTGCCAGCAGCGTCCGTCGACAGCGAGCCGGGACAACTAATGAAAAACTGTTTTTT. Full variable domain (rest looked up from reference TRBV2 and TRBJ1-4): EPEVTQTPSHQVTQMGQEVILRCVPISNHLYFYWYRQILGQKVEFLVSFYNNEISEKSEIFDDQFSVERPDGSNFTLKIRSTKLEDSAMYFCASSVRRQRAGTTNEKLFFGSGTQLSVL.

The chain joins TRBV28 to TRBJ2-7; 9 bases agree with TRBD1. The CDR3 extends over 14 amino acids. J lost 6 bases, V lost 0 bases, and 3 bases had no gene match. Germline assignment: CDR1 MDHEN and CDR2 SYDVKM. DNA of the CDR3: TGTGCCAGCAGTTTATGGGGGACAGGGAGCGAGCAGTACTTC. This codes for CASSLWGTGSEQYF.

Only a few counts were recorded for this clonotype. This chain uses TRBV6-1 with TRBJ2-2, with 13 bases that match TRBD2. The germline gives CDR1 MNHNS, CDR2 SASEGT. The CDR3 consists of 17 residues. V was pared by 5 bases and J by 7 bases, with 10 bases of the junction left unmatched. CDR3 sequence reads: CASSKTSGRPYGGELFF. In nucleotides, the CDR3 is TGTGCCAGCAGTAAGACTAGCGGGAGGCCCTATGGCGGGGAGCTGTTTTTT.